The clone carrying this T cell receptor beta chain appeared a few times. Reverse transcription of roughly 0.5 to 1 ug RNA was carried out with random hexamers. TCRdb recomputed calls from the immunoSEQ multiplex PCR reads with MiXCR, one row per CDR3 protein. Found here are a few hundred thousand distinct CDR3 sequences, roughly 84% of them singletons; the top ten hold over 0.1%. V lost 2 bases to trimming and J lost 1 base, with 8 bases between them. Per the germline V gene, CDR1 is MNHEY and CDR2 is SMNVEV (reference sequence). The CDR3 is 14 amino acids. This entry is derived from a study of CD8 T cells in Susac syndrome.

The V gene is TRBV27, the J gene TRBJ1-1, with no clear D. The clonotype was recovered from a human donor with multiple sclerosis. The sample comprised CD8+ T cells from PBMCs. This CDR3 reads CASSLGRGNTEAFF. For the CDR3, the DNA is TGTGCCAGCAGTTTAGGTCGCGGGAACACTGAAGCTTTCTTT.